Listed below are T cell receptor beta chains from one sample, sequenced in a study of blood T cell repertoires in COVID-19. Clones were sequenced by immunoSEQ multiplex PCR, and TCRdb holds only the in-frame ones, with some missing. The repertoire consists of 490,000 or so clones, with around nine tenths occurring once and the leading ten covering 6.5% to 8.5%. The source material was PBMCs or T cells enriched from blood (not recorded which). Receptor source: a woman aged 60-75 years who had recovered from COVID-19. Each CDR3 is given with its conserved first and last residue. Expanded clones are given a class, and other clones once, few, many or no size at all.

j_call,v_call,clone_size,cdr3_aa
TRBJ1-6,TRBV4-1,-,CASSHLLSNGGVNSPLHF
TRBJ1-5,TRBV6-1,-,CASSEWGSGVLSNQPQHF
TRBJ2-1,TRBV19,-,CASTREAGNEQFF
TRBJ2-1,TRBV18,-,CASSPGGAGSNNEQFF
TRBJ2-1,TRBV7-6,-,CASSYGTGSSNEQFF
TRBJ2-3,TRBV7-2,-,CASSLARGAGGSTDTQYF
TRBJ2-1,TRBV15,-,CATSRGTGGPSSYNEQFF
TRBJ1-3,TRBV2,few,CASSPISGNTIYF
TRBJ2-3,TRBV24-1,-,CATSQTSSGTDTQYF
TRBJ2-7,TRBV6-5,-,CASSYAGDSYEQYF
TRBJ1-2,TRBV2,-,CASSETGKQDGYTF